The 10 T cell receptor beta chains presented below share a single source sample, sequenced in a study of T cell repertoires in cytomegalovirus infection. Their recognized antigens are unknown. TCRdb used MiXCR to reprocess the reads, holding one entry per CDR3 protein. The sample lists under 850,000 distinct CDR3 sequences, around a third occurring once. The input for sequencing was cultured PBMCs, taken from culture after CMV antigen stimulation. Receptors were obtained from a human donor in good health (CMV status not recorded). Some clones in this sample may be carry-over from other donors' samples.

This chain connects TRBV7-6 to TRBJ1-4; D is perhaps TRBD1 (6 bases). Trimming took 9 bases from V and 6 from J, leaving 20 bases between them. The CDR3 is 15 residues long. Germline CDR1 and CDR2: SGHVS and FNYEAQ. Here the CDR3 DNA reads TGTGCCAGTAGATACGGGGGGGGCGAGTATGAAAAACTGTTTTTT. Its translation is CASRYGGGEYEKLFF. Using reference TRBV7-6 and TRBJ1-4 for the parts outside the CDR3, the full variable domain is GAGVSQSPRYKVTKRGQDVALRCDPISGHVSLYWYRQALGQGPEFLTYFNYEAQQDKSGLPNDRFSAERPEGSISTLTIQRTEQRDSAMYRCASRYGGGEYEKLFFGSGTQLSVL.

This clonotype was picked up one time. CDR3 nucleotides: TGTGCCAGTAGTCTTCGGGACGGACCCACCTACGAGCAGTACTTC. Amino acid sequence: CASSLRDGPTYEQYF. The chain joins TRBV19 to TRBJ2-7; TRBD1 or TRBD2 may be the D gene (5 bases each). Trimming cost V 5 bases and J 2 bases, with 16 bases left between them. This CDR3 is 15 amino acids long. Germline-derived CDR1 and CDR2 are LNHDA and SQIVND (reference sequence).

This chain joins TRBV19 and TRBJ1-5, with TRBD1 as a possible D gene (6 bases). The V end lost 7 bases, the J end lost 5 bases, and 18 bases lay between the germline ends. Germline assignment: CDR1 LNHDA and CDR2 SQIVND (reference sequence). This CDR3 is 15 amino acids long. This CDR3 reads CASTRTAVRDQPQHF. Written as DNA, the CDR3 is TGTGCCAGTACTCGGACAGCAGTTAGGGATCAGCCCCAGCATTTT.

The J gene is TRBJ2-3, the V gene TRBV6-2 or TRBV6-3; D is ambiguous. Trimming removed 7 bases from V and 6 bases from J, with 11 bases in between. The length of the CDR3 is 12 residues. From germline, CDR1 is MNHEY and CDR2 SVGEGT. CDR3 in amino acids: CASNDPMDTQYF. CDR3 bases: TGTGCCAGCAACGACCCCATGGATACGCAGTATTTT.

This rearrangement joins TRBV6-6 to TRBJ2-1, with D possibly TRBD1 on 5 matching bases. Trimming cost V 5 bases and J 8 bases, with 13 bases left between them. Germline loops: CDR1 MNHNY, CDR2 SVGAGI (reference sequence). This CDR3 is built from 13 residues. The DNA of the CDR3 is TGTGCCAGCAGTATAAGGGGTGGGGATGAGCAGTTCTTC. Protein product: CASSIRGGDEQFF.

This clonotype has just a few counts. The rearrangement joins TRBV7-8 to TRBJ1-1, with D perhaps matching TRBD1 (5 bases). The CDR3 is 13 amino acids. The germline CDR1 and CDR2 sequences are SGHVS and FQNEAQ. Trimming left V 5 bases short and J 7 bases short, with 14 bases between. CDR3 sequence reads: CASSEDRDGEAFF. CDR3 nucleotides: TGTGCCAGCAGCGAAGACCGGGACGGTGAAGCTTTCTTT.

The V and J genes are TRBV7-9 and TRBJ2-7, with a possible D match to TRBD1 (6 bases). Germline V gives CDR1 SEHNR, CDR2 FQNEAQ (reference sequence). The CDR3 length is 14 residues. The V end lost 4 bases, the J end lost 3 bases, and 13 bases lay between the germline ends. CDR3 nucleotide sequence: TGTGCCAGCAGCTATTCCCGGGACAACTACGAGCAGTACTTC. Translation: CASSYSRDNYEQYF.

The chain has TRBV2 and TRBJ1-5; D may be TRBD1 (6 bases). The CDR3 contains 12 residues. V was cut by 5 bases and J by 7 bases, with 9 bases left in between. Germline assignment: CDR1 SNHLY and CDR2 FYNNEI. CDR3 in DNA: TGTGCCAGCAGTTCGGACAGCCAGCCCCAGCATTTT. As protein: CASSSDSQPQHF.

The chain carries TRBV10-3 and TRBJ1-3; D may be TRBD1 (5 bases). The germline V gene has CDR1 ENHRY and CDR2 SYGVKD. Deletions cut 10 bases from V and 1 base from J, with 14 bases between. The CDR3 consists of 14 residues. The DNA for the CDR3 is TGTGCCACTTGGGACGGCGTTTCTGGAAACACCATATATTTT. It encodes CATWDGVSGNTIYF.

This clonotype was seen many times. The J gene is TRBJ1-5, the V gene TRBV7-8; TRBD1 agrees at 7 bases. CDR1 and CDR2 (germline): SGHVS, FQNEAQ. The length of the CDR3 is 16 residues. The V gene end was trimmed by 4 bases and the J gene end by 1 base; junction bases not matched to a gene: 7. The CDR3 reads CASSSYMGQSNQPQHF. The CDR3 nucleotides read TGTGCCAGCAGCTCCTATATGGGACAGAGCAATCAGCCCCAGCATTTT. The whole variable domain, filled in from reference TRBV7-8 and TRBJ1-5, reads GAGVSQSPRYKVAKRGQDVALRCDPISGHVSLFWYQQALGQGPEFLTYFQNEAQLDKSGLPSDRFFAERPEGSVSTLKIQRTQQEDSAVYLCASSSYMGQSNQPQHFGDGTRLSIL.